One sample yielded the 17 T cell receptor beta chains listed below, sequenced in a study of T cell repertoires in cytomegalovirus infection. Their recognized antigens are unknown. TCRdb independently ran MiXCR on the reads; one entry per CDR3 protein. The table lists nearly 700,000 distinct CDR3 sequences, about 33% of them singletons, with 15% to 20% in the top ten. Sequencing used cultured PBMCs, obtained from culture after CMV antigen stimulation. The receptors shown here come from a human donor in good health (CMV status not recorded). Some clones in this sample may be carry-over from other donors' samples.

This clonotype was counted a few times. The rearrangement joins TRBV6-2 or TRBV6-3 to TRBJ2-1; 11 bases align to TRBD2. Germline CDR1 reads MNHEY; CDR2 reads SVGEGT. The CDR3 runs 15 residues. Losses at the gene ends were 5 bases for V and 6 bases for J; bases not matched to a gene: 6. The CDR3 here is CASSHRTSGFNEQFF. The CDR3 DNA reads as TGTGCCAGCAGTCACCGGACTAGCGGGTTCAATGAGCAGTTCTTC.

This clonotype was observed a handful of times. This chain joins TRBV4-3 and TRBJ2-7; D is possibly TRBD2 (6 bases). The CDR3 loop spans 16 amino acids. V was pared by 0 bases and J by 3 bases, with 15 bases between. Germline V gives CDR1 LGHNA, CDR2 YSLEER. The CDR3 sequence: CASSQDFPGEGYEQYF. The CDR3 bases are TGCGCCAGCAGCCAAGATTTTCCGGGAGAGGGCTACGAGCAGTACTTC.

This clonotype was counted only a few times. The chain has TRBV2 and TRBJ1-1; D not certain. V was trimmed by 8 bases and J by 4 bases, leaving 8 bases between them. CDR1 and CDR2 from the germline V gene are SNHLY and FYNNEI. The CDR3 is 11 amino acids. CDR3 loop: CASRALTEAFF. In DNA, the CDR3 is TGTGCCAGCCGGGCCCTCACTGAAGCTTTCTTT.

This chain links TRBV11-2 with TRBJ1-1; D is ambiguous. The CDR3 runs 15 residues. Trimming pared 5 bases from V and 1 base from J, leaving 14 bases between. In germline, CDR1 is SGHAT, CDR2 FQNNGV. Written as DNA, the CDR3 is TGTGCCAGCAGCCAACGACCCTTCAGGAACACTGAAGCTTTCTTT. Protein sequence: CASSQRPFRNTEAFF.

This clonotype was observed a handful of times. The gene calls are TRBV7-9 and TRBJ1-2, with 9 bases aligning to TRBD1. CDR3 length equals 15 residues. Germline V gene lookup returns CDR1 SEHNR and CDR2 FQNEAQ (reference sequence). With V trimmed by 5 bases and J by 4 bases, 8 bases remained unmatched. The DNA of the CDR3 is TGTGCCAGCAGCCTCTGGACAGGGGAGGCCTATGGCTACACCTTC. Amino acid sequence: CASSLWTGEAYGYTF. Using reference TRBV7-9 and TRBJ1-2 for the parts outside the CDR3, the full variable domain is DTGVSQNPRHKITKRGQNVTFRCDPISEHNRLYWYRQTLGQGPEFLTYFQNEAQLEKSRLLSDRFSAERPKGSFSTLEIQRTEQGDSAMYLCASSLWTGEAYGYTFGSGTRLTVV.

The rearrangement joins TRBV10-3 to TRBJ2-1; D is perhaps TRBD1 (5 bases). The V end was cut by 9 bases, the J end by 5 bases, with 14 bases between. CDR3 length: 13 amino acids. Germline values: CDR1 ENHRY, CDR2 SYGVKD. The CDR3 DNA sequence: TGTGCCATGAAAGGACACCAAAACAATGAGCAGTTCTTC. It is translated as CAMKGHQNNEQFF.

A few counts support this clonotype. V and J are TRBV7-2 and TRBJ2-3; no reliable D call. Germline values: CDR1 SGHTA, CDR2 FQGNSA. V gave up 1 base and J gave up 0 bases, with 8 bases separating them. CDR3 size: 15 residues. CDR3 in DNA: TGTGCCAGCAGCTTAGGAGACTTTAGCACAGATACGCAGTATTTT. This sequence encodes CASSLGDFSTDTQYF.

The sample holds a few counts of this clonotype. The chain's CDR3 is CAISGAGGVNEQFF. DNA for the CDR3: TGTGCCATCAGCGGAGCGGGAGGGGTCAATGAGCAGTTCTTC. The chain recombines TRBV10-3 with TRBJ2-1; 10 nucleotides line up with TRBD2. The CDR3 runs to 14 residues. Trimming took 6 bases from V and 6 from J; bases not matched to a gene: 5. The germline V gene has CDR1 ENHRY and CDR2 SYGVKD.

This clonotype was observed a few times. The chain combines TRBV6-5 with TRBJ1-2; 11 bases are a match to TRBD1. The CDR3 length is 16 residues. V dropped 6 bases and J dropped 4; count of bases not matched to a gene: 10. Germline V gene sequence: CDR1 MNHEY, CDR2 SVGAGI. CDR3 nucleotide sequence: TGTGCCAGCAGCCAGCGGACAGGGGGCTTCGGCTATGGCTACACCTTC. Its protein is CASSQRTGGFGYGYTF.

The chain carries TRBV7-6 and TRBJ1-2; TRBD1 is a possible D gene (5 bases). The V end lost 4 bases, the J end lost 3 bases, and 24 bases lay between the germline ends. Germline lookup yields CDR1 SGHVS and CDR2 FNYEAQ. The CDR3 has 18 residues. DNA of the CDR3: TGTGCCAGCAGCTCTTACCGGGGCAAGGAGGGTTCTTACTATGGCTACACCTTC. Its translation is CASSSYRGKEGSYYGYTF.

Ten or more counts support this clonotype. V gene TRBV7-2 combines with J gene TRBJ1-1; a possible D gene is TRBD1 (6 bases). V lost 4 bases and J 0 bases, leaving 24 bases between the germline ends. Germline V gene data show CDR1 as SGHTA and CDR2 as FQGNSA. This CDR3 is built from 19 residues. CDR3 in DNA: TGTGCCAGCAGCTGGTTCTCTCCGGGGACATTTTTGATGAACACTGAAGCTTTCTTT. Amino acid sequence: CASSWFSPGTFLMNTEAFF.

The count of this clonotype is one. This chain uses TRBV12-3 or TRBV12-4 with TRBJ1-5, with D possibly matching TRBD1 (5 bases). CDR3 length: 15 amino acids. V was pared by 5 bases and J by 1 base, with 12 bases between. The CDR3 nucleotides are TGTGCCAGCAGTCTCCACAGGAGAAGCAATCAGCCCCAGCATTTT. This sequence encodes CASSLHRRSNQPQHF.

This clonotype was seen many times. The chain recombines TRBV7-2 with TRBJ2-5; D is unclear. V lost 5 bases to trimming and J lost 2 bases, with 9 bases between them. CDR3 length: 13 amino acids. Germline CDR1 and CDR2: SGHTA and FQGNSA. This CDR3 is CASSRTLQETQYF. DNA for the CDR3: TGTGCCAGCAGCCGCACCCTGCAAGAGACCCAGTACTTC.

The table lists this clonotype with many counts. The rearrangement links TRBV7-2 to TRBJ2-1, with a weak D call TRBD2 (7 bases). V was cut by 7 bases and J by 4 bases, with 32 bases left in between. The CDR3 sequence is 20 residues long. Germline assignment: CDR1 SGHTA and CDR2 FQGNSA. CDR3 DNA sequence: TGTGCCAGCACCAAATCAAGTAGGGGGGGTGGGCTAGCGGCTTACAATGAGCAGTTCTTC. Translated: CASTKSSRGGGLAAYNEQFF.

This clonotype was seen only a few times. The chain couples TRBV6-1 to TRBJ2-1; TRBD2 agrees at 8 bases. Trimming cost V 2 bases and J 7 bases; bases outside gene matches: 10. The CDR3 covers 16 residues. The germline V gene has CDR1 MNHNS and CDR2 SASEGT. CDR3 loop: CASSEYGGGSVNEQFF. DNA for the CDR3: TGTGCCAGCAGTGAATATGGCGGGGGGTCTGTAAATGAGCAGTTCTTC.

There are a few counts of this clonotype. The chain couples TRBV4-3 to TRBJ1-5; TRBD1 is a possible D gene (5 bases). V lost 0 bases to trimming and J lost 7 bases, with 10 bases between them. Germline CDR1 and CDR2: LGHNA and YSLEER. The CDR3 totals 14 residues. CDR3 in amino acids: CASSQDLGGQPQHF. CDR3 nucleotides: TGCGCCAGCAGCCAAGATCTGGGGGGGCAGCCCCAGCATTTT.

There are a few counts of this clonotype. The J gene is TRBJ2-1, the V gene TRBV7-2; 8 nucleotides agree with TRBD1. CDR1 is SGHTA, CDR2 FQGNSA, per germline. Trimming at V came to 5 bases and at J to 4 bases, leaving 10 bases not matched to a gene. This CDR3 contains 16 residues. The CDR3: CASSPRTGRFYNEQFF. DNA for the CDR3: TGTGCCAGCAGCCCCCGGACAGGGCGCTTTTACAATGAGCAGTTCTTC.